This T cell receptor beta chain stems from a study of blood T cell repertoires in COVID-19. Overall study: Researchers got acute and convalescent COVID-19 samples from the United States, Italy and Spain. T cells, B-cell-depleted T cells, or PBMCs supplied cDNA or gDNA.

As handled by the study authors: Reference gene primer amplification in the assay estimated nucleated cell counts. TCRdb's copy holds only in-frame clones and misses some; the assay was immunoSEQ multiplex PCR. V, J and clone size are taken as reported in that table, and D and trimming were inferred from the DNA itself. The data contain 250,000 to 350,000 clones, 70% to 90% of them singletons. CDR3 length equals 15 residues. Germline V CDR1 and CDR2: SNHLY, FYNNEI. V was pared by 6 bases and J by 0 bases, with 12 bases between. Input material: peripheral blood. This TCR derives from a woman aged 50 to 60 who had recovered from COVID-19. The chain joins TRBV2 to TRBJ1-3; D perhaps matches TRBD1 (6 bases). The CDR3 DNA follows: TGTGCCAGCAGAGCAGGGGTTTTCTCTGGAAACACCATATATTTT. Amino acid sequence: CASRAGVFSGNTIYF.